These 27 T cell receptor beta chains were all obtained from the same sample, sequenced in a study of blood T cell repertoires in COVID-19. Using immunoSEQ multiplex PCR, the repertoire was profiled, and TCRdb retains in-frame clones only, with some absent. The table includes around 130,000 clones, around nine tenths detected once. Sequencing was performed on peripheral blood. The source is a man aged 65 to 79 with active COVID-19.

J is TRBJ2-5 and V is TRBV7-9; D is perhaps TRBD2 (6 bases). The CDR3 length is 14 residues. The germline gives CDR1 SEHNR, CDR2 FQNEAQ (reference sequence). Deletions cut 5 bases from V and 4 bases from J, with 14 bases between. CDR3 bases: TGTGCCAGCAGCCCCCGGGGACTCCCAGAGACCCAGTACTTC. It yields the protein CASSPRGLPETQYF.

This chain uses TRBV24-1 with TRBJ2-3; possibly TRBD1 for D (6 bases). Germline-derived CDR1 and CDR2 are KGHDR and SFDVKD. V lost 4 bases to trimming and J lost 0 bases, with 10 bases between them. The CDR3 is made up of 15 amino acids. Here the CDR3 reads CATSDARGSTDTQYF. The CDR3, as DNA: TGTGCCACCAGTGACGCCAGGGGTAGCACAGATACGCAGTATTTT.

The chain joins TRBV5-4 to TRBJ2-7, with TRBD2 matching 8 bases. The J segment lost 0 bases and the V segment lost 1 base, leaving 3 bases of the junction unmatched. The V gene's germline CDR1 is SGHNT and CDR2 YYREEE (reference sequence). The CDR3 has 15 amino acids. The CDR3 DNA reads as TGTGCCAGCAGCTTGTATGCGGGAGGCTCCTACGAGCAGTACTTC. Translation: CASSLYAGGSYEQYF. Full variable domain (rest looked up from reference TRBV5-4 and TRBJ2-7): ETGVTQSPTHLIKTRGQQVTLRCSSQSGHNTVSWYQQALGQGPQFIFQYYREEENGRGNFPPRFSGLQFPNYSSELNVNALELDDSALYLCASSLYAGGSYEQYFGPGTRLTVT.

CDR3 nucleotide sequence: TGTGCCAGCAGTGCATCAACAGGCCCCAATCAGCCCCAGCATTTT. Residues: CASSASTGPNQPQHF. The chain has TRBV25-1 and TRBJ1-5; tentative D call: TRBD1 (5 bases). The CDR3 totals 15 residues. Trimming pared 4 bases from V and 3 bases from J, leaving 13 bases between. The germline CDR1 and CDR2 sequences are MGHDK and SYGVNS.

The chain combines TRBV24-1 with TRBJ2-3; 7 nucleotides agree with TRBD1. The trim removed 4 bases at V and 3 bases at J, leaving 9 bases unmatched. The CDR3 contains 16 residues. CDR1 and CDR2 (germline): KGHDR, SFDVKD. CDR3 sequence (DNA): TGTGCCACCAGTGACGACCCCCCGACAGGGACAGATACGCAGTATTTT. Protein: CATSDDPPTGTDTQYF.

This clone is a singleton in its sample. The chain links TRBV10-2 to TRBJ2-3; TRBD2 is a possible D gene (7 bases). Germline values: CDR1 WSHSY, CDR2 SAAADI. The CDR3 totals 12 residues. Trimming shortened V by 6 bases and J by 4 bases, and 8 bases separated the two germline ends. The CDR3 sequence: CASSGGPDTQYF. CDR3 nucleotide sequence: TGCGCCAGCAGCGGGGGGCCAGATACGCAGTATTTT.

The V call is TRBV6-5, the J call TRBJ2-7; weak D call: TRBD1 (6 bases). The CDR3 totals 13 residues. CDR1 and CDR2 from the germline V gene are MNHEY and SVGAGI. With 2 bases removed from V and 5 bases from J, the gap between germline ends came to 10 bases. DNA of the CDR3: TGTGCCAGCAGTTACCCAGGGGCCCACGAGCAGTACTTC. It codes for CASSYPGAHEQYF.

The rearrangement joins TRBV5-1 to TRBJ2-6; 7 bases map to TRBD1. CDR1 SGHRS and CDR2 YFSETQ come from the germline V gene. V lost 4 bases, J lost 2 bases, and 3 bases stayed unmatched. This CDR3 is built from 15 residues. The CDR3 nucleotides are TGCGCCAGCAGCCCCGACAGGGCTGGGGCCAACGTCCTGACTTTC. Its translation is CASSPDRAGANVLTF.

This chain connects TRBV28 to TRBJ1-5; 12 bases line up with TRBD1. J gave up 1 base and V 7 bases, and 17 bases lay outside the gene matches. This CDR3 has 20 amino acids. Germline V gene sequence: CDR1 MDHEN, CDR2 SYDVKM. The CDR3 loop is CASTPGTGGFWRLSNQPQHF. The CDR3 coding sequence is TGTGCCAGCACACCCGGGACAGGGGGCTTTTGGAGATTAAGCAATCAGCCCCAGCATTTT. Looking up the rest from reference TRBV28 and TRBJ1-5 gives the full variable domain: DVKVTQSSRYLVKRTGEKVFLECVQDMDHENMFWYRQDPGLGLRLIYFSYDVKMKEKGDIPEGYSVSREKKERFSLILESASTNQTSMYLCASTPGTGGFWRLSNQPQHFGDGTRLSIL.

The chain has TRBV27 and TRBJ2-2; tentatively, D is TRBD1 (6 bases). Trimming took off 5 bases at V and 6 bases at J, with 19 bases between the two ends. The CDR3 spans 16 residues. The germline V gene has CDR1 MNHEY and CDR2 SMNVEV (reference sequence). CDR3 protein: CASSTQQGGFAGELFF. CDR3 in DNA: TGTGCCAGCAGTACACAACAGGGCGGGTTCGCCGGGGAGCTGTTTTTT.

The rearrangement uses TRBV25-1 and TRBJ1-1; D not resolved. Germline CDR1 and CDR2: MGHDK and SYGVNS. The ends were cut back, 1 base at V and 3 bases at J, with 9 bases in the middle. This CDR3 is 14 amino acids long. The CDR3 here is CASSEFELDTEAFF. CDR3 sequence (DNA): TGTGCCAGCAGTGAATTTGAATTAGACACTGAAGCTTTCTTT.

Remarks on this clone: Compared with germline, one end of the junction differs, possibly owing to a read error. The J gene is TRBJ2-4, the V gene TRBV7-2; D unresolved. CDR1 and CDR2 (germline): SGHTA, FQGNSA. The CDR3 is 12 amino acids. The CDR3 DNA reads TGTGCCAGCAGCTTAGCCGAAAACATTCAGTACTTC. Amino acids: CASSLAENIQYF.

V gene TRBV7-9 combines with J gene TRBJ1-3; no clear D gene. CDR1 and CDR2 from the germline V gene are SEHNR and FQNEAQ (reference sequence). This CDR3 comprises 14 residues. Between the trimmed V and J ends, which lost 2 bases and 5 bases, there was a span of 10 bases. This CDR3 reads CASSLTTGRNTIYF. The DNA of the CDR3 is TGTGCCAGCAGCTTAACGACGGGAAGAAACACCATATATTTT.

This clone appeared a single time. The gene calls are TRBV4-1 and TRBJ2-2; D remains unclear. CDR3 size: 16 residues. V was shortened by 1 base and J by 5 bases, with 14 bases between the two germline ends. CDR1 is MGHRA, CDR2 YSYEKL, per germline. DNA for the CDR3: TGCGCCAGCAGCCAAGTTGCGCAGAGGCGGACCGGGGAGCTGTTTTTT. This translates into CASSQVAQRRTGELFF.

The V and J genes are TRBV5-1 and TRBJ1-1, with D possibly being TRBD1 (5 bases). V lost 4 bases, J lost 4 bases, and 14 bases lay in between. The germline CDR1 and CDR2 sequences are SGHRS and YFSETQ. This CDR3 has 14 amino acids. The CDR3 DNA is TGCGCCAGCAGCCCTAGTCGGGGGAGCACTGAAGCTTTCTTT. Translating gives CASSPSRGSTEAFF.

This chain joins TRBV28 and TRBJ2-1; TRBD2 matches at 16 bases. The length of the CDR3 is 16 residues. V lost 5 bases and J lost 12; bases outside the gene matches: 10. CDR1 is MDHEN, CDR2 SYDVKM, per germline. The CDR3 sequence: CASSPIGTSGRAGQFF. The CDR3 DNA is TGTGCCAGCAGTCCAATCGGGACTAGCGGGAGGGCCGGGCAGTTCTTC.

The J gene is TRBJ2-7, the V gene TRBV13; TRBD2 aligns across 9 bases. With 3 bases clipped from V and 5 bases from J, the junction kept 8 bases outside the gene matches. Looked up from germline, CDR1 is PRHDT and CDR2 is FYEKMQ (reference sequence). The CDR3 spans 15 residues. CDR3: CASSFPASGKHEQYF. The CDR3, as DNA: TGTGCCAGCAGCTTCCCTGCTAGCGGGAAACACGAGCAGTACTTC.

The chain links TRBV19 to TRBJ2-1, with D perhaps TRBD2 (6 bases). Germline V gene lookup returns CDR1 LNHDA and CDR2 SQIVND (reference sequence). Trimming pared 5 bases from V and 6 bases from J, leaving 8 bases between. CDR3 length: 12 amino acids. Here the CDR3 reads CASSGGRNEQFF. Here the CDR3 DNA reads TGTGCCAGTAGTGGAGGGCGCAATGAGCAGTTCTTC.

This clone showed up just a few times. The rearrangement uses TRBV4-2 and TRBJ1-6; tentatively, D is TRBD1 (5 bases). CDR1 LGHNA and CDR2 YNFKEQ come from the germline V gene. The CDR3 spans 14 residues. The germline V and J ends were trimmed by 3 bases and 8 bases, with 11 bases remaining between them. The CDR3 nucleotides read TGTGCCAGCAGCCAGCTGAAGGGGTATTCACCCCTCCACTTT. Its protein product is CASSQLKGYSPLHF.

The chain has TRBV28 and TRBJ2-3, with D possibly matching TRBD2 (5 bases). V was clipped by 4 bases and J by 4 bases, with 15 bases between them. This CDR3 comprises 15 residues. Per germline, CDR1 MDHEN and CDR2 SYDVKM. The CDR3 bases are TGTGCCAGCAGTTCCCCTAGCAACAGCGCAGATACGCAGTATTTT. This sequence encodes CASSSPSNSADTQYF.

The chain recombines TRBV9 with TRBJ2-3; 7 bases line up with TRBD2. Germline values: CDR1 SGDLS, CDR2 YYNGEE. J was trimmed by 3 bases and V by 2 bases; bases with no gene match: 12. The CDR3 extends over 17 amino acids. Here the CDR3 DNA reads TGTGCCAGCAGCGTGTCCCCGGGGGGTCTGAAAACAGATACGCAGTATTTT. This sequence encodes CASSVSPGGLKTDTQYF.

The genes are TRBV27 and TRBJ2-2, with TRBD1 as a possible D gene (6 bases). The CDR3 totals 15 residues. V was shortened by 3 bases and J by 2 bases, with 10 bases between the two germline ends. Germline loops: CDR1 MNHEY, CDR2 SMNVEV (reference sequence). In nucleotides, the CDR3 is TGTGCCAGCAGTTTTGACAGGACAAACACCGGGGAGCTGTTTTTT. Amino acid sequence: CASSFDRTNTGELFF.

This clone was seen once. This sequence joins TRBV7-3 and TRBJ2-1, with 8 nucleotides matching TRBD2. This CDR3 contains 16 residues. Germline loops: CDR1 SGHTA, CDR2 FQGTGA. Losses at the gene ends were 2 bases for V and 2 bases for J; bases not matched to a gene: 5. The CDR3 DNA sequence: TGTGCCAGCAGCTTATCTGGTAGCGGGACCTACAATGAGCAGTTCTTC. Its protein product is CASSLSGSGTYNEQFF.

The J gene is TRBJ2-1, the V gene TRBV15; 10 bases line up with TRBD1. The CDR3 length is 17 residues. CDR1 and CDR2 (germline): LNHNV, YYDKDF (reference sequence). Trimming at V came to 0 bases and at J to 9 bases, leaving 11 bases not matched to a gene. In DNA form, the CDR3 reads TGTGCCACCAGCAGAGATCTGGGGACAGGGGAACCCGGTGAGCAGTTCTTC. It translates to CATSRDLGTGEPGEQFF.

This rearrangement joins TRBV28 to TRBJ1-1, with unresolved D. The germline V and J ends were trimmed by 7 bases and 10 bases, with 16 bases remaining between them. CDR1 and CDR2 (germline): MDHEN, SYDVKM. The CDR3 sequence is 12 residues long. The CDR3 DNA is TGTGCCAGCACCCCTCCGGGGTTTGGAGCTTTCTTT. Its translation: CASTPPGFGAFF.

The CDR3 DNA is TGCAGTGCTAGAGATCTAGTAGAGCAGTACTTC. Translating it yields CSARDLVEQYF. V gene TRBV20-1 combines with J gene TRBJ2-7, with D hard to call. V was cut by 0 bases and J by 7 bases, with 7 bases left in between. Germline CDR1 is DFQATT and CDR2 is SNEGSKA (reference sequence). The CDR3 spans 11 residues.

The CDR3 loop is CASSLMGAQQPQHF. The CDR3 coding sequence is TGTGCCAGCAGTTTAATGGGGGCCCAGCAGCCCCAGCATTTT. The rearrangement joins TRBV27 to TRBJ1-5; D is perhaps TRBD1 (6 bases). The CDR3 has 14 residues. CDR1 and CDR2 (germline): MNHEY, SMNVEV (reference sequence). V dropped 2 bases and J dropped 7 bases, with 12 bases sitting between them.